The 7 T cell receptor beta chains below all came from one sample that was sequenced in a study of blood T cell repertoires in COVID-19. Here immunoSEQ multiplex PCR was the method, and the copy in TCRdb shows in-frame clones only, minus some. The repertoire holds hundreds of thousands of clones, with around four fifths as singletons. Source material: peripheral blood. These receptors all come from a woman in her thirties or forties with active or convalescent COVID-19.

The rearrangement uses TRBV5-1 and TRBJ2-5, with no clear D. This CDR3 region has 15 residues. With 6 bases removed from V and 1 base from J, the gap between germline ends came to 16 bases. Per germline, CDR1 SGHRS and CDR2 YFSETQ. The CDR3 nucleotides read TGCGCCAGCAACCCCGGCGGCGCGGCCCAAGAGACCCAGTACTTC. Translation: CASNPGGAAQETQYF.

The rearrangement joins TRBV6-1 to TRBJ1-5; D is perhaps TRBD1 (6 bases). V lost 0 bases to trimming and J lost 0 bases, with 6 bases between them. The germline gives CDR1 MNHNS, CDR2 SASEGT. The CDR3 is 15 residues long. DNA for the CDR3: TGTGCCAGCAGTGAAGCGGGACATAGCAATCAGCCCCAGCATTTT. Protein sequence: CASSEAGHSNQPQHF.

V and J are TRBV24-1 and TRBJ2-1; 7 bases fit TRBD2. The V gene's germline CDR1 is KGHDR and CDR2 SFDVKD. V lost 7 bases and J lost 9; bases outside the gene matches: 17. The CDR3 length is 16 residues. The CDR3 sequence: CATSPGSGWEGGEQFF. The CDR3 bases are TGTGCCACCAGCCCGGGCAGCGGCTGGGAGGGTGGTGAGCAGTTCTTC.

The chain recombines TRBV18 with TRBJ1-4; perhaps TRBD1 as D (6 bases). Per germline, CDR1 KGHSH and CDR2 LQKENI. The V and J ends lost 3 bases and 8 bases respectively, with 10 bases between them. This CDR3 spans 13 amino acids. The CDR3 coding sequence is TGTGCCAGCTCACCGGGGGCACGGGAAAAACTGTTTTTT. It yields the protein CASSPGAREKLFF. Together with reference TRBV18 and TRBJ1-4, the CDR3 gives the full variable domain: NAGVMQNPRHLVRRRGQEARLRCSPMKGHSHVYWYRQLPEEGLKFMVYLQKENIIDESGMPKERFSAEFPKEGPSILRIQQVVRGDSAAYFCASSPGAREKLFFGSGTQLSVL.

This clone was detected only a few times. The V gene is TRBV2, the J gene TRBJ2-2; 8 bases agree with TRBD1. V dropped 11 bases and J dropped 0; count of bases not matched to a gene: 5. The CDR3 loop spans 14 amino acids. Germline V gives CDR1 SNHLY, CDR2 FYNNEI. CDR3 bases: TGTGCCGGACAGGGTACCTCGAACACCGGGGAGCTGTTTTTT. This translates into CAGQGTSNTGELFF.

The J gene is TRBJ2-3, the V gene TRBV4-2, with 12 nucleotides matching TRBD2. Trimming removed 5 bases from V and 6 bases from J; junction bases left unmatched: 9. CDR1 is LGHNA and CDR2 is YNFKEQ in the germline V gene. This CDR3 has 16 residues. The CDR3 DNA reads as TGTGCCAGCAGCTCCTCCCTAGCGGGGGGGCCGGATACGCAGTATTTT. Translation gives CASSSSLAGGPDTQYF.

The chain couples TRBV7-2 to TRBJ2-3, with 10 bases that match TRBD2. Looked up from germline, CDR1 is SGHTA and CDR2 is FQGNSA. The junction had 1 base not matched to a gene; V was cut back by 3 bases and J by 4 bases. This CDR3 region has 14 residues. CDR3 sequence reads: CASSFGLAADTQYF. The CDR3 DNA sequence: TGTGCCAGCAGCTTCGGACTAGCGGCAGATACGCAGTATTTT.